This T cell receptor beta chain was sequenced for a study of T cell responses to AZD1222 COVID-19 vaccine listed by TCRdb under 2021. With regard to the full study: AZD1222 recipients with second doses at about 4 weeks or about 12 weeks were pooled, because spike-specific TCR depth and breadth did not differ between schedules. A total of roughly 240 trial participants underwent TCR sequencing, of whom approximately 210 received two doses of AZD1222 and about 26 received two doses of the MenACWY control vaccine. Trial participants were enrolled into age subgroups of 18-55, 56-69 and 70-plus years, which contained approximately 150, 30 and 60 TCR-sequenced participants, respectively. Results and caveats for the whole study, not just this receptor: After two AZD1222 doses, both the breadth and the depth of spike-specific TCRs were significantly higher than at day 0 and than in MenACWY recipients. CD4 TCRs associated with the vaccine covered the entire spike protein, and the dominant responses were in regions 160-218 and 743-854. Participants were mostly white British, with more females than males. The authors suggested clonal diversity may have been underestimated. The 56-69-year group was small, and its depth increase did not reach significance, likely because of low power. Conclusions about previously exposed vaccinees are limited, since just a handful of AZD1222 recipients were seropositive for SARS-CoV-2 at baseline. Nearly half of unique spike-specific TCRs reportedly recognized epitopes outside regions mutated in the B.1.351 and B.1.1.7 variants. Because no day 14 peak-response samples were available, repertoires were characterized only after the peak T cell response.

In light of the paper, this sample's time point label describes: baseline before first vaccination. Vaccinee samples were obtained from the UK trials COV001 and COV002, which included a single-blind randomized controlled phase 2/3 trial of AZD1222 (ChAdOx1 nCoV-19) in healthy adults. Trial participant PBMC samples were collected at day 0 and day 28 after the second dose for TCRbeta chain sequencing. V trim: 10 bases; J trim: 2 bases; unmatched bases: 10. CDR1 and CDR2, looked up from the germline V gene (reference sequence), are LNHDA and SQIVND. The CDR3 goes from the cysteine to the phenylalanine over 14 residues. The CDR3 DNA has 42 bases and is translated from base 1. The CDR3 regions of human TCRbeta chains were analyzed by immunosequencing. As for the authors' bioinformatics: Repertoire TCRs were checked for matches against a reference library of SARS-CoV-2-specific TCRs that had been generated using the MIRA antigen-specificity platform. Breadth was defined as the fraction of unique TCRs that were SARS-CoV-2-associated. Depth was defined as the fraction of total T cells that were SARS-CoV-2-associated. Using the MIRA data, every spike-specific TCR was mapped to the spike region that the TCR reacted to and assigned to either a CD4 or a CD8 class. Log10-transformed breadth and depth values were compared by one-way ANOVA with Sidak's multiple comparisons tests. TCRdb carries this immuneACCESS record with in-frame sequences only. Its versions omit some clonotypes, under half of them owing to an unresolved V gene in the studies checked, with the rest unexplained. V, J and clone size derive from that table, while D and trimming were established from the DNA sequence. Across this sample there are 110,000 to 150,000 clones, with approximately 94% seen only once. The ten largest clones represent 9.1% of the sample.

As for this clone: What this receptor recognizes is not known. Base-call qualities are not available, and no considerably larger clone is one nucleotide away.

The clonotype was recovered from an adult in good health. Recombination linked TRBV19 to TRBJ2-7, and TRBD2 matches 8 of the central bases. This material consisted of peripheral blood, taken on day 0 of AZD1222 vaccination. This receptor carries the CDR3 CATKPAGGTYEQYF. Here is the DNA: TGTGCCACCAAGCCGGCGGGGGGAACCTACGAGCAGTACTTC.